The 6 T cell receptor beta chains in this list originate from one sample, sequenced in a study of cytomegalovirus exposure and HLA in healthy donors. Amplification used 60 Vbeta primers and 13 Jbeta primers. The protocol was immunoSEQ multiplex PCR, while the TCRdb copy is restricted to in-frame clones and leaves out a portion. The top ten hold 2% to 3% of the sample, which has some 90,000 clones, more than 60% seen once. Sequenced input: PBMCs. The receptor source for this set is a man aged 45-65 years in good health and CMV-seronegative.

The chain links TRBV7-9 to TRBJ1-4; unclear D gene. Germline CDR1 SEHNR, CDR2 FQNEAQ (reference sequence). Trimming took off 4 bases at V and 8 bases at J, with 11 bases between the two ends. The CDR3 consists of 13 residues. CDR3 nucleotide sequence: TGTGCCAGCAGCTCCCGGGAAGAGGAAAAACTGTTTTTT. Translation gives CASSSREEEKLFF.

The rearrangement links TRBV5-1 to TRBJ2-5, with 7 bases fitting TRBD2. Germline lookup yields CDR1 SGHRS and CDR2 YFSETQ. This CDR3 contains 15 residues. Unmatched junction bases numbered 12, after V lost 9 bases and J lost 1 base. The CDR3: CATNRLPGGQETQYF. CDR3 sequence (DNA): TGCGCCACCAACCGTTTGCCGGGGGGCCAAGAGACCCAGTACTTC.

The chain couples TRBV25-1 to TRBJ2-2, with D possibly TRBD1 on 6 matching bases. The V end lost 5 bases, the J end lost 5 bases, and 15 bases lay between the germline ends. The CDR3 runs to 15 residues. Germline CDR1 and CDR2: MGHDK and SYGVNS. The chain's CDR3 is CASSNGQLLTGELFF. For the CDR3, the DNA is TGTGCCAGCAGTAATGGACAGCTGTTGACCGGGGAGCTGTTTTTT.

The chain uses TRBV16 and TRBJ1-6, with 12 bases aligning to TRBD1. The CDR3 is 17 amino acids. Germline CDR1 is KGHSY and CDR2 is FQNENV. V dropped 0 bases and J dropped 10; count of bases not matched to a gene: 7. The CDR3 DNA sequence: TGTGCCAGCAGCCAATCGATTGGGACAGGGGGCTGGTCACCCCTCCACTTT. Amino acids: CASSQSIGTGGWSPLHF.

A few counts support this clone. The rearrangement joins TRBV2 to TRBJ1-6, with D unclear. Germline V gene sequence: CDR1 SNHLY, CDR2 FYNNEI. This CDR3 region has 14 residues. V was pared by 9 bases and J by 0 bases, with 9 bases between. The DNA of the CDR3 is TGTGCCAGGGAGAGAAGCTCCTATAATTCACCCCTCCACTTT. It specifies CARERSSYNSPLHF.

The chain combines TRBV6-5 with TRBJ2-7; tentatively, D is TRBD2 (6 bases). Looked up from germline, CDR1 is MNHEY and CDR2 is SVGAGI. Trimming removed 3 bases at V and 11 bases at J, with 11 bases between. The CDR3 totals 11 residues. The DNA of the CDR3 is TGTGCCAGCAGTTATGGGGAGGTGGAGTACTTC. This encodes CASSYGEVEYF.